This T cell receptor (beta chain) derives from a study of blood T cell repertoires in COVID-19. The wider study: The study drew acute and convalescent COVID-19 samples from the United States, Italy and Spain. From T cells, B-cell-depleted T cells, or PBMCs came the material, which was cDNA or gDNA.

V gave up 0 bases and J gave up 10 bases, with 11 bases separating them. Germline CDR1 is LGHDT and CDR2 is YNNKEL (reference sequence). CDR3 length: 13 residues. Authors' processing steps: For nucleated cells, counts were estimated from reference gene primer amplification. Clones were read by immunoSEQ multiplex PCR, and TCRdb kept only the in-frame ones, dropping some. D and trimming were read from the DNA, whereas the V and J calls and clone size are those reported in that table. Of a few hundred thousand clones in the sample, approximately 86% are singletons; the top ten hold under 2%. V usage is TRBV3-1 (or the pseudogene TRBV3-2) and J usage is TRBJ2-3; TRBD2 might be the D (5 bases). Specimen: peripheral blood. This clonotype was obtained from a man younger than 45 with active or convalescent COVID-19. This CDR3 is CASSQDRHGAQYF. CDR3 coding DNA: TGTGCCAGCAGCCAAGATCGCCACGGGGCGCAGTATTTT.